The 14 T cell receptor beta chains below were found in one sample sequenced in a study of T cells in Graves' hyperthyroidism and ophthalmopathy. Amplification yielded TCR beta CDR3 regions, with RNA transcripts as the source. A first-round RT-PCR of the TCR CDR3 used the HTBI primer set. Each CDR3 protein is one row after TCRdb ran MiXCR on the multiplex PCR reads. The profile shows roughly 500,000 distinct CDR3 sequences, 40% to 55% of them singletons. The source material was peripheral blood or thyroid tissue (not recorded which). The receptor set was obtained from an adult woman with Graves' disease, either hyperthyroidism or ophthalmopathy (not recorded which).

This chain joins TRBV5-1 and TRBJ2-7; D may be TRBD1 (5 bases). Deletions cut 4 bases from V and 2 bases from J, with 13 bases between. The CDR3 extends over 14 amino acids. Per the germline V gene, CDR1 is SGHRS and CDR2 is YFSETQ. CDR3 region: CASSTRQRTYEQYF. The CDR3 nucleotides are TGCGCCAGCAGCACCCGACAGCGTACCTACGAGCAGTACTTC.

The V gene is TRBV29-1, the J gene TRBJ1-1, with D possibly being TRBD1 (6 bases). CDR1 is SQVTM, CDR2 ANQGSEA, per germline. CDR3 length equals 15 residues. V gave up 6 bases and J gave up 0 bases, with 17 bases separating them. The CDR3 nucleotides read TGCAGCGTAGCAGAGCCACAGGGTTTGAACACTGAAGCTTTCTTT. Translated, it gives CSVAEPQGLNTEAFF.

The chain is built from TRBV7-9 and TRBJ2-2; no firm D call. Germline assignment: CDR1 SEHNR and CDR2 FQNEAQ (reference sequence). The CDR3 is made up of 11 amino acids. V dropped 8 bases and J dropped 8 bases, with 9 bases sitting between them. CDR3 DNA: TGTGCCAGCGGGCTCACGGGGGAGCTGTTTTTT. As protein: CASGLTGELFF.

In its sample, this clonotype was seen many times. The chain uses TRBV7-2 and TRBJ1-4; D is unresolved. The CDR3 is made up of 15 amino acids. V was shortened by 1 base and J by 2 bases, with 8 bases between the two germline ends. Germline CDR1 reads SGHTA; CDR2 reads FQGNSA. In DNA form, the CDR3 reads TGTGCCAGCAGCTTAGATTCCAGGACTAATGAAAAACTGTTTTTT. It translates to CASSLDSRTNEKLFF.

The rearrangement joins TRBV6-2 or TRBV6-3 to TRBJ1-5; possible D gene TRBD1, 5 bases. This CDR3 comprises 16 residues. Trimming took off 6 bases at V and 0 bases at J, with 15 bases between the two ends. From germline, CDR1 is MNHEY and CDR2 SVGEGT. CDR3 loop: CASRGPAVYSNQPQHF. DNA of the CDR3: TGTGCCAGCAGGGGGCCAGCCGTTTATAGCAATCAGCCCCAGCATTTT.

For this clonotype: A much more abundant neighbour one base away suggests this may be a read error. The gene calls are TRBV10-1 and TRBJ2-2; the D gene is possibly TRBD1 (6 bases). V lost 3 bases to trimming and J lost 0 bases, with 11 bases between them. There are 16 residues in the CDR3. Germline CDR1 is WNHNN and CDR2 is SYGVQD (reference sequence). The CDR3 nucleotides are TGCGCCAGCAGTGAATTGGGGGCCTCGAACACCGGGGAGCTGTTTTTT. Protein sequence: CASSELGASNTGELFF.

The chain combines TRBV11-2 with TRBJ2-7; no clear D. The CDR3 contains 13 residues. Germline lookup yields CDR1 SGHAT and CDR2 FQNNGV. V lost 5 bases and J lost 4, with 12 bases in between. This CDR3 is CASSPAPGYEQYF. The DNA for the CDR3 is TGTGCCAGCAGCCCGGCCCCAGGTTACGAGCAGTACTTC.

The rearrangement uses TRBV6-6 and TRBJ1-5; 7 bases map to TRBD1. The CDR3 is 14 amino acids. The V and J ends lost 5 bases and 1 base, in that order; junction bases with no gene match: 2. CDR1 and CDR2 from the germline V gene are MNHNY and SVGAGI (reference sequence). In DNA form, the CDR3 reads TGTGCCAGCAGTACGACAGGGAGCAATCAGCCCCAGCATTTT. Its translation: CASSTTGSNQPQHF.

Only a few counts were recorded for this clonotype. The rearrangement joins TRBV18 to TRBJ1-1, with 7 bases aligning to TRBD1. Germline trimming cut 6 bases from V and 2 bases from J; bases unmatched to any gene: 3. In germline, CDR1 is KGHSH, CDR2 LQKENI. The CDR3 has 13 residues. The CDR3 sequence: CASSGQPNTEAFF. Here the CDR3 DNA reads TGTGCCAGCTCGGGACAGCCTAACACTGAAGCTTTCTTT.

This clonotype was recorded many times. The chain uses TRBV29-1 and TRBJ1-1; 7 bases map to TRBD1. This CDR3 spans 13 amino acids. V trimming: 7 bases; J trimming: 5 bases; junction bases outside the gene matches: 10. CDR1 is SQVTM, CDR2 ANQGSEA, per germline. CDR3 region: CSGGGGERTEAFF. The CDR3 coding sequence is TGCAGCGGGGGAGGGGGCGAAAGGACTGAAGCTTTCTTT.

The chain joins TRBV24-1 to TRBJ2-5; 16 bases fit TRBD2. This CDR3 has 15 residues. Germline V gene sequence: CDR1 KGHDR, CDR2 SFDVKD. Trimming removed 9 bases from V and 5 bases from J; junction bases left unmatched: 5. This CDR3 is CATAGLAGGEETQYF. The CDR3 bases are TGTGCCACCGCGGGACTAGCGGGAGGGGAGGAGACCCAGTACTTC.

This sequence joins TRBV25-1 and TRBJ1-1, with TRBD1 identical over 7 bases. The CDR3 totals 15 residues. Per germline, CDR1 MGHDK and CDR2 SYGVNS. V lost 4 bases and J lost 4; bases outside the gene matches: 9. In DNA, the CDR3 is TGTGCCAGCAGTGCCCTCGGGACAGACGGCACTGAAGCTTTCTTT. Its protein product is CASSALGTDGTEAFF.

V and J are TRBV7-8 and TRBJ2-6; D call uncertain. The CDR3 spans 17 residues. From germline, CDR1 is SGHVS and CDR2 FQNEAQ. V was pared by 6 bases and J by 5 bases, with 20 bases between. CDR3 nucleotide sequence: TGTGCCAGCAGTGCCCAGAGGTACCCCCCCTGGGCCAACGTCCTGACTTTC. This gives the protein CASSAQRYPPWANVLTF.

The gene calls are TRBV29-1 and TRBJ2-7; D remains ambiguous. This CDR3 comprises 13 residues. Per germline, CDR1 SQVTM and CDR2 ANQGSEA. The V end lost 6 bases, the J end lost 1 base, and 13 bases lay between the germline ends. The CDR3 loop reads CSVLPGRSYEQYF. The CDR3 region has the DNA TGCAGCGTCTTGCCCGGCAGATCCTACGAGCAGTACTTC.